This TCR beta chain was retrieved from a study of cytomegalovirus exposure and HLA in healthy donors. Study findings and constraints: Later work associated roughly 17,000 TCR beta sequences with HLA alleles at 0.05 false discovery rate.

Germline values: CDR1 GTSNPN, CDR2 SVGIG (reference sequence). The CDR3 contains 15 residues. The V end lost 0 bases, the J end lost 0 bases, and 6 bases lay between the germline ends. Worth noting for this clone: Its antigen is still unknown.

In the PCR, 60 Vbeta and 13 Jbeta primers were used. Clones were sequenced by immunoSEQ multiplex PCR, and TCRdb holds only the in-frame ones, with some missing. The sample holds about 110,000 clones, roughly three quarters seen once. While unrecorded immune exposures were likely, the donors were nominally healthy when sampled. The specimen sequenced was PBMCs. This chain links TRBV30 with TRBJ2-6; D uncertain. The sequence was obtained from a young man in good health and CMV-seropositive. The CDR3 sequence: CAWSVQTSGANVLTF. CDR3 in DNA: TGTGCCTGGAGTGTACAGACCTCTGGGGCCAACGTCCTGACTTTC.